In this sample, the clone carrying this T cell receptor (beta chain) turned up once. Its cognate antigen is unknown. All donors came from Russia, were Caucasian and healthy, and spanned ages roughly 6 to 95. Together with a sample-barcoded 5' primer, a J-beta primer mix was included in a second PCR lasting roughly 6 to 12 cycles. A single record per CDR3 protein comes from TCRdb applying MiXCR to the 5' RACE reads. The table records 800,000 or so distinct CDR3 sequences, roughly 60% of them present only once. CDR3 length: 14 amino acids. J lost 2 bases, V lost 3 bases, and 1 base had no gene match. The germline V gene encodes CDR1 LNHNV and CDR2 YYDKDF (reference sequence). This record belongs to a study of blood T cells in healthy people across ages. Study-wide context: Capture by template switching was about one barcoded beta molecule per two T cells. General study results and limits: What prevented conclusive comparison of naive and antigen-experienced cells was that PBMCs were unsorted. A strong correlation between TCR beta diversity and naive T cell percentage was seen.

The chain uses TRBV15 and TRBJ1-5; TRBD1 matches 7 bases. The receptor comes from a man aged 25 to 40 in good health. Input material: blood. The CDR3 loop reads CATSSDRGNQPQHF. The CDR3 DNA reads TGTGCCACCAGCAGCGACAGGGGCAATCAGCCCCAGCATTTT.